What follows are 27 T cell receptor beta chains derived from one specimen sequenced in a study of shared clonotypes between healthy human individuals. Terminally differentiated effector memory CD45RA+ cells were excluded by CCR7 positive selection of CD45RO-negative cells. This table comes from immunoSEQ multiplex PCR, and its TCRdb copy is limited to in-frame clones, with some not included. Of some 800,000 clones in the sample, 80% to 95% were seen once. The sample taken for sequencing was naive CD8+ T cells sorted from blood. These receptors were obtained from a man aged 25-40 years in good health.

The chain has TRBV5-1 and TRBJ2-2; no firm D call. CDR3 length: 16 amino acids. The V gene's germline CDR1 is SGHRS and CDR2 YFSETQ. V lost 7 bases, J lost 3 bases, and 19 bases lay in between. CDR3 in amino acids: CASSSSEELYTGELFF. DNA of the CDR3: TGCGCCAGCTCCTCCAGCGAAGAGCTTTACACCGGGGAGCTGTTTTTT. The complete variable domain, with remaining parts taken from reference TRBV5-1 and TRBJ2-2, reads KAGVTQTPRYLIKTRGQQVTLSCSPISGHRSVSWYQQTPGQGLQFLFEYFSETQRNKGNFPGRFSGRQFSNSRSEMNVSTLELGDSALYLCASSSSEELYTGELFFGEGSRLTVL.

The V call is TRBV7-7, the J call TRBJ2-1; perhaps TRBD2 as D (6 bases). The CDR3 spans 15 residues. V shed 6 bases and J shed 10 bases, with 22 bases lying between them. Germline assignment: CDR1 SSHAT and CDR2 FNYEAQ (reference sequence). DNA for the CDR3: TGTGCCAGCAGTTTTAGTTTCGCGACGGGGGAAGAGCAGTTCTTC. Encoded protein: CASSFSFATGEEQFF.

The V and J genes are TRBV27 and TRBJ2-3; no firm D call. Germline V gene sequence: CDR1 MNHEY, CDR2 SMNVEV (reference sequence). Trimming removed 1 base from V and 0 bases from J, with 11 bases in between. The CDR3 is 16 amino acids. DNA of the CDR3: TGTGCCAGCAGTTTATTGTCCCTCACTAGCACAGATACGCAGTATTTT. Translated, it gives CASSLLSLTSTDTQYF.

V usage is TRBV14 and J usage is TRBJ2-7; TRBD1 aligns across 8 bases. Germline CDR1 is SGHDN and CDR2 is FVKESK. CDR3 size: 14 residues. The CDR3 DNA reads as TGTGCCAGCAGCCAACTACAGGGGGGCGCGGAACTTGCGGTG. As protein: CASSQLQGGAELAV.

This chain links TRBV2 with TRBJ2-7; unclear D gene. This CDR3 is 13 amino acids long. Germline V lookup: CDR1 SNHLY, CDR2 FYNNEI. V was trimmed by 7 bases and J by 3 bases, leaving 13 bases between them. The CDR3 region has the DNA TGTGCCAGCAACCATAAGATCGGCTACGAGCAGTACTTC. Its protein is CASNHKIGYEQYF.

This chain uses TRBV29-1 with TRBJ2-7, with D hard to call. The germline V and J ends were trimmed by 4 bases and 6 bases, with 13 bases remaining between them. The CDR3 totals 12 residues. The germline V gene has CDR1 SQVTM and CDR2 ANQGSEA. CDR3 in DNA: TGCAGCGTTGGTGATCTAGGTCCCGAGCAGTACTTC. It yields the protein CSVGDLGPEQYF.

About this clone: The sample carries other DNA sequences with the same CDR3. The rearrangement uses TRBV27 and TRBJ1-2; D not certain. With 6 bases removed from V and 3 bases from J, the gap between germline ends came to 11 bases. The germline V gene encodes CDR1 MNHEY and CDR2 SMNVEV (reference sequence). CDR3 length: 13 residues. CDR3 sequence reads: CASSPGAYYGYTF. CDR3 in DNA: TGTGCCAGCAGCCCTGGAGCCTACTATGGCTACACCTTC.

V gene TRBV7-9 combines with J gene TRBJ2-2; 12 nucleotides line up with TRBD1. V trimming: 5 bases; J trimming: 6 bases; junction bases outside the gene matches: 10. The CDR3 length is 17 residues. Germline V CDR1 and CDR2: SEHNR, FQNEAQ (reference sequence). The CDR3 nucleotides are TGTGCCAGCAGCCCCCCGCCGGGACAGGGGGCGTCCGGGGAGCTGTTTTTT. Encoded protein: CASSPPPGQGASGELFF.

The chain couples TRBV15 to TRBJ2-6; no definite D call. V shed 11 bases and J shed 0 bases, with 11 bases lying between them. The germline V gene encodes CDR1 LNHNV and CDR2 YYDKDF (reference sequence). The CDR3 loop spans 14 amino acids. In nucleotides, the CDR3 is TGTGCCGTAGCTTACAGCTCTGGGGCCAACGTCCTGACTTTC. Residues: CAVAYSSGANVLTF.

In the case of this clone: The sample holds other DNA sequences that translate to the same CDR3. The V call is TRBV9, the J call TRBJ2-3; D not resolved. Germline assignment: CDR1 SGDLS and CDR2 YYNGEE. Trimming pared 1 base from V and 4 bases from J, leaving 4 bases between. The CDR3 spans 12 residues. CDR3 in DNA: TGTGCCAGCAGCGTAAGCGCAGATACGCAGTATTTT. It codes for CASSVSADTQYF.

The chain uses TRBV2 and TRBJ2-7, with 8 bases identical to TRBD1. Germline V lookup: CDR1 SNHLY, CDR2 FYNNEI. V lost 6 bases and J lost 0; bases outside the gene matches: 10. CDR3 length: 16 amino acids. Here the CDR3 reads CASSGPGQAYSYEQYF. In nucleotides, the CDR3 is TGTGCCAGCAGCGGTCCGGGACAGGCGTACTCCTACGAGCAGTACTTC.

The genes are TRBV7-3 and TRBJ2-7; 8 positions agree with TRBD1. CDR1 and CDR2 (germline): SGHTA, FQGTGA. The CDR3 consists of 17 residues. V trimming: 0 bases; J trimming: 3 bases; junction bases outside the gene matches: 10. CDR3 sequence: CASSLTPGRGQNYEQYF. The CDR3 bases are TGTGCCAGCAGCTTAACCCCCGGCAGGGGGCAAAACTACGAGCAGTACTTC.

The J gene is TRBJ1-2, the V gene TRBV4-2; perhaps TRBD1 as D (5 bases). The V gene's germline CDR1 is LGHNA and CDR2 YNFKEQ. V dropped 3 bases and J dropped 6 bases, with 23 bases sitting between them. The CDR3 is 17 amino acids. The CDR3 DNA reads TGTGCCAGCAGCCAGTCCGCAGGGTCGACTGCAGGAGATGGCTACACCTTC. It yields the protein CASSQSAGSTAGDGYTF.

The chain links TRBV7-3 to TRBJ2-1, with D possibly TRBD1 on 6 matching bases. The V gene's germline CDR1 is SGHTA and CDR2 FQGTGA. The V and J ends lost 2 bases and 9 bases respectively, with 17 bases between them. This CDR3 comprises 15 residues. The CDR3 region is CASSLLGAERSEQFF. In DNA form, the CDR3 reads TGTGCCAGCAGCTTATTGGGGGCGGAACGGAGTGAGCAGTTCTTC. Together with reference TRBV7-3 and TRBJ2-1, the CDR3 gives the full variable domain: GAGVSQTPSNKVTEKGKYVELRCDPISGHTALYWYRQSLGQGPEFLIYFQGTGAADDSGLPNDRFFAVRPEGSVSTLKIQRTERGDSAVYLCASSLLGAERSEQFFGPGTRLTVL.

The chain carries TRBV15 and TRBJ2-1; 8 bases map to TRBD2. The length of the CDR3 is 16 residues. CDR1 and CDR2 (germline): LNHNV, YYDKDF (reference sequence). Germline trimming cut 3 bases from V and 6 bases from J; bases unmatched to any gene: 10. For the CDR3, the DNA is TGTGCCACCAGCAGGGGGACTAGTCCCCCCCTCAATGAGCAGTTCTTC. Residues: CATSRGTSPPLNEQFF. Full variable domain (missing parts from reference TRBV15 and TRBJ2-1): DAMVIQNPRYQVTQFGKPVTLSCSQTLNHNVMYWYQQKSSQAPKLLFHYYDKDFNNEADTPDNFQSRRPNTSFCFLDIRSPGLGDTAMYLCATSRGTSPPLNEQFFGPGTRLTVL.

About this clone itself: The same CDR3 also results from other DNA sequences found in this sample. The V call is TRBV7-9, the J call TRBJ2-7; D not resolved. Germline CDR1 is SEHNR and CDR2 is FQNEAQ (reference sequence). Trimming pared 2 bases from V and 3 bases from J, leaving 5 bases between. This CDR3 is built from 12 residues. Written as DNA, the CDR3 is TGTGCCAGCAGCTTATCAGTCTACGAGCAGTACTTC. It yields the protein CASSLSVYEQYF.

The chain has TRBV10-3 and TRBJ2-7; 7 bases match TRBD1. Germline V lookup: CDR1 ENHRY, CDR2 SYGVKD. V was pared by 7 bases and J by 3 bases, with 9 bases of the junction left unmatched. The CDR3 runs 14 residues. CDR3 region: CAITGDRAGYEQYF. CDR3 sequence (DNA): TGTGCCATCACCGGCGACAGGGCTGGCTACGAGCAGTACTTC.

The chain joins TRBV11-2 to TRBJ2-2, with a possible D match to TRBD1 (6 bases). The V end was cut by 5 bases, the J end by 2 bases, with 12 bases between. Germline V gene lookup returns CDR1 SGHAT and CDR2 FQNNGV. There are 15 residues in the CDR3. The CDR3 coding sequence is TGTGCCAGCAGCGGGGGACACGTAAACACCGGGGAGCTGTTTTTT. Protein sequence: CASSGGHVNTGELFF. The variable domain in full, completed from reference TRBV11-2 and TRBJ2-2, reads EAGVAQSPRYKIIEKRQSVAFWCNPISGHATLYWYQQILGQGPKLLIQFQNNGVVDDSQLPKDRFSAERLKGVDSTLKIQPAKLEDSAVYLCASSGGHVNTGELFFGEGSRLTVL.

The chain has TRBV4-1 and TRBJ2-1; the match to TRBD1 covers 7 bases. CDR1 is MGHRA and CDR2 is YSYEKL in the germline V gene. The CDR3 runs to 15 residues. The trim removed 8 bases at V and 9 bases at J, leaving 16 bases unmatched. For the CDR3, the DNA is TGCGCCAGCTTATCAGACAGGGCCGATGTGGGTGAGCAGTTCTTC. This codes for CASLSDRADVGEQFF.

The chain carries TRBV7-7 and TRBJ2-1, with 11 bases aligning to TRBD2. This CDR3 contains 16 residues. Germline CDR1 reads SSHAT; CDR2 reads FNYEAQ (reference sequence). After removal of 2 bases from V and 7 bases from J, the junction contained 7 bases not matched to a gene. The CDR3 sequence is CASSLLLAGAWNEQFF. In nucleotides, the CDR3 is TGTGCCAGCAGCTTACTACTAGCGGGAGCCTGGAATGAGCAGTTCTTC.

This clone appeared a single time. For the CDR3, the DNA is TGCGCCAGCAGCCTATTTAGCGGGATGGGATCCTACAATGAGCAGTTCTTC. Translation: CASSLFSGMGSYNEQFF. V and J are TRBV4-3 and TRBJ2-1; TRBD2 agrees at 8 bases. V trimming: 4 bases; J trimming: 1 base; junction bases outside the gene matches: 9. CDR3 length: 17 amino acids. Looked up from germline, CDR1 is LGHNA and CDR2 is YSLEER.

The chain combines TRBV10-2 with TRBJ2-7; D possibly uses TRBD1 or TRBD2 (5 bases each). Germline assignment: CDR1 WSHSY and CDR2 SAAADI. With 3 bases removed from V and 2 bases from J, the gap between germline ends came to 14 bases. The CDR3 totals 15 residues. CDR3 sequence: CASSENGAFTYEQYF. The CDR3 coding sequence is TGCGCCAGCAGTGAAAACGGGGCCTTTACCTACGAGCAGTACTTC.

The chain combines TRBV7-9 with TRBJ2-1; 10 bases are a match to TRBD2. The CDR3 has 12 amino acids. V lost 5 bases, J lost 15 bases, and 7 bases stayed unmatched. Germline assignment: CDR1 SEHNR and CDR2 FQNEAQ (reference sequence). The CDR3 DNA reads TGTGCCAGCAGCCCGGGACTAGCGTCGCCGTTCTTC. This encodes CASSPGLASPFF.

V usage is TRBV5-8 and J usage is TRBJ2-7, with D tentatively TRBD1 or TRBD2 (5 bases each). Germline lookup yields CDR1 SGHTS and CDR2 YDEGEE. Trimming stripped 4 bases from V and 2 bases from J, with 13 bases between. The CDR3 has 14 amino acids. CDR3 protein: CASSRRDLTYEQYF. CDR3 coding DNA: TGTGCCAGCAGCAGAAGGGACCTCACCTACGAGCAGTACTTC.

CDR3 DNA: TGTGCCAGCAGCTTGCTCAGCCCCAATCAGCCCCAGCATTTT. This gives the protein CASSLLSPNQPQHF. The rearrangement links TRBV5-8 to TRBJ1-5; no clear D gene. Germline assignment: CDR1 SGHTS and CDR2 YDEGEE. This CDR3 has 14 residues. V was trimmed by 1 base and J by 3 bases, leaving 8 bases between them.

This chain connects TRBV6-6 to TRBJ1-5, with D hard to call. This CDR3 is built from 14 residues. Germline V CDR1 and CDR2: MNHNY, SVGAGI (reference sequence). Trimming pared 3 bases from V and 0 bases from J, leaving 6 bases between. This CDR3 is CASSYTNSNQPQHF. The CDR3 DNA reads as TGTGCCAGCAGTTATACAAATAGCAATCAGCCCCAGCATTTT.

The rearrangement uses TRBV19 and TRBJ2-4; D is possibly TRBD1 (6 bases). This CDR3 is built from 17 residues. The germline V gene encodes CDR1 LNHDA and CDR2 SQIVND (reference sequence). With 2 bases removed from V and 3 bases from J, the gap between germline ends came to 17 bases. CDR3 region: CASSIPLTGIDKNIQYF. DNA for the CDR3: TGTGCCAGTAGTATACCCCTAACAGGGATCGACAAAAACATTCAGTACTTC.